The 24 T cell receptor beta chains below were found in one sample sequenced in a study of T cell responses to AZD1222 COVID-19 vaccine. Some clones are missing from TCRdb's copy, which holds only in-frame ones; the method was immunoSEQ multiplex PCR. The sample consists of about 69,000 clones, around four fifths of them appearing once. The source material was peripheral blood, sampled 28 days after the second AZD1222 dose. The origin of the receptors is an adult who received the AZD1222 COVID-19 vaccine.

The gene calls are TRBV10-3 and TRBJ2-3; 10 positions agree with TRBD1. Germline V gives CDR1 ENHRY, CDR2 SYGVKD. The V and J ends lost 7 bases and 1 base, in that order; junction bases with no gene match: 5. The CDR3 sequence is 15 residues long. CDR3 residues: CAIKSGTGGTDTQYF. For the CDR3, the DNA is TGTGCCATCAAGTCGGGGACAGGGGGCACAGATACGCAGTATTTT.

The V gene is TRBV18, the J gene TRBJ2-7; D possibly corresponds to TRBD1 (5 bases). This CDR3 region has 15 residues. V lost 3 bases, J lost 2 bases, and 14 bases lay in between. From germline, CDR1 is KGHSH and CDR2 LQKENI. The DNA of the CDR3 is TGTGCCAGCTCACCGGCAGGGCCGACCCCCTACGAGCAGTACTTC. It translates to CASSPAGPTPYEQYF.

The V gene is TRBV18, the J gene TRBJ2-3; TRBD1 agrees at 7 bases. CDR3 length: 15 residues. In germline, CDR1 is KGHSH, CDR2 LQKENI. Losses at the gene ends were 6 bases for V and 1 base for J; bases not matched to a gene: 7. The CDR3 coding sequence is TGTGCCAGCTCCCGCGACAGGGTGGGCACAGATACGCAGTATTTT. It is translated as CASSRDRVGTDTQYF.

This chain uses TRBV4-1 with TRBJ2-1; TRBD2 matches 15 bases. The V gene end was trimmed by 3 bases and the J gene end by 10 bases; junction bases not matched to a gene: 13. Germline assignment: CDR1 MGHRA and CDR2 YSYEKL. This CDR3 contains 18 residues. CDR3 nucleotide sequence: TGCGCCAGCAGCCAGCTCCCCACGGGACTAGCGGGGGGTAAAGAGCAGTTCTTC. Translating gives CASSQLPTGLAGGKEQFF.

The CDR3 DNA reads TGTGCCAGTACTAGCGGGCGAGGGGGGAACGGGGAGCTGTTTTTT. Its protein product is CASTSGRGGNGELFF. The chain carries TRBV2 and TRBJ2-2; 9 positions match TRBD2. V lost 9 bases, J lost 7 bases, and 12 bases stayed unmatched. The germline V gene encodes CDR1 SNHLY and CDR2 FYNNEI. The CDR3 contains 15 residues.

V gene TRBV4-1 combines with J gene TRBJ1-2; 9 positions agree with TRBD1. In germline, CDR1 is MGHRA, CDR2 YSYEKL. V lost 1 base, J lost 1 base, and 4 bases stayed unmatched. The CDR3 has 16 amino acids. The CDR3 protein is CASSQGTGVLNYGYTF. In DNA form, the CDR3 reads TGCGCCAGCAGCCAAGGGACAGGGGTCCTTAACTATGGCTACACCTTC.

V and J are TRBV7-9 and TRBJ2-1, with 7 bases lining up with TRBD2. The J segment lost 6 bases and the V segment lost 1 base, leaving 9 bases of the junction unmatched. Germline values: CDR1 SEHNR, CDR2 FQNEAQ (reference sequence). This CDR3 spans 16 amino acids. Written as DNA, the CDR3 is TGTGCCAGCAGCTTAGGTACAGGACTAGGGGCCAATGAGCAGTTCTTC. It yields the protein CASSLGTGLGANEQFF.

J is TRBJ2-3 and V is TRBV27; possibly TRBD2 for D (5 bases). The CDR3 runs 13 residues. Trimming shortened V by 1 base and J by 6 bases, and 8 bases separated the two germline ends. CDR1 is MNHEY and CDR2 is SMNVEV in the germline V gene (reference sequence). CDR3 in amino acids: CASSLFGMDTQYF. CDR3 coding DNA: TGTGCCAGCAGTTTATTCGGGATGGATACGCAGTATTTT.

This clone was observed a few times. The chain couples TRBV6-5 to TRBJ2-7, with D unclear. The CDR3 has 13 residues. The V gene's germline CDR1 is MNHEY and CDR2 SVGAGI. Trimming took off 2 bases at V and 5 bases at J, with 10 bases between the two ends. This CDR3 reads CASSYRVWDEQYF. DNA of the CDR3: TGTGCCAGCAGTTACAGGGTGTGGGACGAGCAGTACTTC.

The chain recombines TRBV19 with TRBJ1-1, with TRBD1 as a possible D gene (6 bases). In germline, CDR1 is LNHDA, CDR2 SQIVND (reference sequence). This CDR3 region has 15 residues. Trimming left V 5 bases short and J 1 base short, with 14 bases between. The CDR3 region has the DNA TGTGCCAGTAGTTTTGACCGGGACAAGAACACTGAAGCTTTCTTT. Amino acid sequence: CASSFDRDKNTEAFF.

The J gene is TRBJ2-5, the V gene TRBV5-5, with D uncertain. V was pared by 4 bases and J by 3 bases, with 19 bases between. Germline V gives CDR1 SGHKS, CDR2 YYEKEE (reference sequence). CDR3 length: 16 amino acids. CDR3 DNA: TGTGCCAGCAGCGATAATTCGGGCAGGCCGAAAGAGACCCAGTACTTC. It yields the protein CASSDNSGRPKETQYF.

The chain links TRBV5-1 to TRBJ2-7; D remains unclear. This CDR3 comprises 16 residues. Germline values: CDR1 SGHRS, CDR2 YFSETQ. V lost 4 bases and J 6 bases, leaving 23 bases between the germline ends. The CDR3 region has the DNA TGCGCCAGCAGCCCTATAGACACAAATCTGGGGATCGAGCAGTACTTC. Encoded protein: CASSPIDTNLGIEQYF.

This chain joins TRBV18 and TRBJ1-1; tentatively, D is TRBD1 (5 bases). This CDR3 region has 15 residues. Germline V gives CDR1 KGHSH, CDR2 LQKENI. Trimming stripped 5 bases from V and 0 bases from J, with 13 bases between. In DNA, the CDR3 is TGTGCCAGCTCAGGGGCGACAGCCTTGAACACTGAAGCTTTCTTT. Amino acid sequence: CASSGATALNTEAFF.

The CDR3 region has the DNA TGCGCCAGCAGCGTATCCGGGACAGGCCCTAATTCACCCCTCCACTTT. Its translation is CASSVSGTGPNSPLHF. This sequence joins TRBV4-1 and TRBJ1-6; 8 bases match TRBD1. Per the germline V gene, CDR1 is MGHRA and CDR2 is YSYEKL. Germline trimming cut 5 bases from V and 6 bases from J; bases unmatched to any gene: 9. The CDR3 is made up of 16 amino acids.

V gene TRBV27 combines with J gene TRBJ1-6, with 7 bases identical to TRBD1. The V gene end was trimmed by 8 bases and the J gene end by 4 bases; junction bases not matched to a gene: 5. This CDR3 contains 14 residues. Looked up from germline, CDR1 is MNHEY and CDR2 is SMNVEV (reference sequence). The DNA for the CDR3 is TGTGCCAGCTGCCCGGGACAGTATAATTCACCCCTCCACTTT. Residues: CASCPGQYNSPLHF.

This clone was detected many times. The chain carries TRBV7-9 and TRBJ2-5, with D perhaps matching TRBD2 (6 bases). V dropped 5 bases and J dropped 4 bases, with 14 bases sitting between them. This CDR3 is 14 amino acids long. In germline, CDR1 is SEHNR, CDR2 FQNEAQ (reference sequence). The CDR3 loop reads CASSPGGFGETQYF. In DNA form, the CDR3 reads TGTGCCAGCAGCCCTGGGGGGTTCGGAGAGACCCAGTACTTC.

The chain links TRBV12-3 or TRBV12-4 to TRBJ2-1, with unresolved D. CDR3 size: 11 residues. Between the trimmed V and J ends, which lost 1 base and 10 bases, there was a span of 5 bases. Here the CDR3 DNA reads TGTGCCAGCAGTTTAGGTGGCGAGCAGTTCTTC. This sequence encodes CASSLGGEQFF.

The rearrangement uses TRBV19 and TRBJ1-1; unclear D gene. This CDR3 spans 13 amino acids. Germline CDR1 reads LNHDA; CDR2 reads SQIVND (reference sequence). With 2 bases removed from V and 1 base from J, the gap between germline ends came to 5 bases. The CDR3 protein is CASSITRNTEAFF. CDR3 coding DNA: TGTGCCAGTAGTATAACAAGGAACACTGAAGCTTTCTTT.

This clone was recorded only once. The junction departs from germline at one end; a sequencing error may be responsible. The chain couples TRBV18 to TRBJ1-5, with D possibly TRBD1 on 5 matching bases. Germline V lookup: CDR1 KGHSH, CDR2 LQKENI. This CDR3 region has 14 residues. The CDR3 is CASSPQVSNQPQHF. CDR3 bases: TGTGCCAGCTCCCCACAGGTTAGCAATCAGCCCCAGCATTTT.

The gene calls are TRBV5-4 and TRBJ1-1; 7 bases line up with TRBD1. CDR1 and CDR2 (germline): SGHNT, YYREEE (reference sequence). J was trimmed by 8 bases and V by 4 bases; bases with no gene match: 5. The CDR3 spans 12 residues. CDR3 DNA sequence: TGTGCCAGCAGCCTACAGGGGAGGGAAGCTTTCTTT. Translation: CASSLQGREAFF.

CDR3 in DNA: TGTGCCAGCAGCCAAGAGGGCGGGAGTTCCCCGTACTTC. Its translation: CASSQEGGSSPYF. The gene calls are TRBV3-1 (or the pseudogene TRBV3-2) and TRBJ2-4; 7 nucleotides match TRBD2. Germline CDR1 is LGHDT and CDR2 is YNNKEL (reference sequence). The V segment lost 0 bases and the J segment 15 bases; nucleotides outside the gene matches: 8. The CDR3 consists of 13 residues.

V is TRBV10-1 and J is TRBJ2-2; D unclear. In germline, CDR1 is WNHNN, CDR2 SYGVQD (reference sequence). Deletions cut 7 bases from V and 7 bases from J, with 16 bases between. The CDR3 length is 14 residues. The CDR3 sequence is CASTKHQADGELFF. CDR3 coding DNA: TGCGCCAGCACCAAACATCAGGCTGACGGGGAGCTGTTTTTT.

V gene TRBV6-5 combines with J gene TRBJ2-3; TRBD2 agrees at 11 bases. Per germline, CDR1 MNHEY and CDR2 SVGAGI. CDR3 size: 15 residues. V dropped 6 bases and J dropped 6; count of bases not matched to a gene: 8. The CDR3 region is CASSGLAGGKDTQYF. As DNA, the CDR3 is TGTGCCAGCAGCGGTCTAGCGGGAGGCAAGGATACGCAGTATTTT.

This clone was seen more than once but under ten times. The same CDR3 can be traced to other DNA sequences in this sample. The chain combines TRBV6-5 with TRBJ1-1; D is unclear. Germline values: CDR1 MNHEY, CDR2 SVGAGI. V was shortened by 6 bases and J by 3 bases, with 5 bases between the two germline ends. The CDR3 loop spans 11 amino acids. The CDR3 region has the DNA TGTGCCAGCAGCCGGGACACTGAAGCTTTCTTT. As protein: CASSRDTEAFF.